The clone carrying this T cell receptor beta chain has a single count. These data belong to a study of blood T cell repertoires in COVID-19. Study-level information: Donors in the United States, Italy and Spain gave samples during acute or convalescent COVID-19. In each case, the material was cDNA or gDNA derived from T cells, B-cell-depleted T cells, or PBMCs.

Per the germline V gene, CDR1 is SEHNR and CDR2 is FQNEAQ (reference sequence). There are 15 residues in the CDR3. Trimming took 5 bases from V and 0 from J, leaving 11 bases between them. The authors' processing: Amplifying reference gene primers gave estimates of nucleated cell counts. Libraries were prepared by immunoSEQ multiplex PCR; TCRdb keeps only in-frame clonotypes and omits some of them. V and J calls and clone size are given by that table; D and trimming were obtained from the DNA. The sample yields 200,000 to 300,000 clones, 65% to 90% seen once. Sequenced: peripheral blood. The chain is built from TRBV7-9 and TRBJ1-5; no firm D call. This clonotype was sampled from a young man with active or convalescent COVID-19. CDR3 nucleotide sequence: TGTGCCAGCAGCGGAAGAGAGGATAGCAATCAGCCCCAGCATTTT. Encoded protein: CASSGREDSNQPQHF.